This TCR beta chain was observed in a study of T-cell memory formation after mild COVID-19. Study-level information: In these data, TCR clusters were largely donor specific. Study-level results: Pre-infection memory harbored some responding clones, suggesting cross-reactive memory joined. Mostly located in CM and EM were contracting CD4+ clones, with contracting CD8+ clones located in EMRA.

Libraries for TCRalpha and TCRbeta carried sample barcodes and unique molecular identifiers via 5'RACE. TCRdb recomputed calls from the 5' RACE reads with MiXCR, one row per CDR3 protein. The sample lists under 250,000 distinct CDR3 sequences; approximately 10% were seen once. The sample holds a few counts of this clonotype. Its antigen is not identified. The CDR3 covers 16 residues. V lost 1 base to trimming and J lost 14 bases, with 23 bases between them. CDR1 MGHRA and CDR2 YSYEKL come from the germline V gene. The chain uses TRBV4-1 and TRBJ1-4; TRBD1 is a possible D gene (6 bases). This sequence was found in a man aged 18 to 30 who had mild COVID-19 (a few samples of this study predate the infection). Cell type and time point are not known. Sequenced sample: PBMCs or a T cell subset sorted from them (not recorded which). This CDR3 reads CASSQVGAALMKRLFF. In DNA, the CDR3 is TGCGCCAGCAGCCAAGTGGGGGCGGCCCTAATGAAAAGGCTGTTTTTT.